A single sample is the source of the 14 T cell receptor beta chains below, sequenced in a study of CD8 T cells in Susac syndrome. With random hexamers, reverse transcription was performed on about 0.5 to 1 ug of RNA. One entry per CDR3 protein, called by TCRdb with MiXCR from the immunoSEQ multiplex PCR reads. The repertoire has roughly 200,000 distinct CDR3 sequences, 95% of them found once; the top ten carry roughly 0.1%. What was sequenced was CD4+ T cells from PBMCs. These receptors were collected from a human donor in good health.

This chain links TRBV30 with TRBJ1-1; D call uncertain. The CDR3 is 14 amino acids. Deletions cut 0 bases from V and 0 bases from J, with 8 bases between. Germline V CDR1 and CDR2: GTSNPN, SVGIG (reference sequence). CDR3 loop: CAWSVGAVNTEAFF. The CDR3 region has the DNA TGTGCCTGGAGTGTAGGAGCGGTGAACACTGAAGCTTTCTTT. The variable domain in full, completed from reference TRBV30 and TRBJ1-1, reads SQTIHQWPATLVQPVGSPLSLECTVEGTSNPNLYWYRQAAGRGLQLLFYSVGIGQISSEVPQNLSASRPQDRQFILSSKKLLLSDSGFYLCAWSVGAVNTEAFFGQGTRLTVV.

V is TRBV2 and J is TRBJ2-1; the match to TRBD1 covers 8 bases. This CDR3 region has 13 residues. Germline lookup yields CDR1 SNHLY and CDR2 FYNNEI. The V gene end was trimmed by 7 bases and the J gene end by 6 bases; junction bases not matched to a gene: 5. This chain's CDR3 is CASTGQGRNEQFF. As DNA, the CDR3 is TGTGCCAGCACCGGACAGGGTCGCAATGAGCAGTTCTTC.

The genes are TRBV5-6 and TRBJ1-1, with no clear D. V lost 0 bases, J lost 8 bases, and 5 bases lay in between. The CDR3 totals 11 residues. Germline V CDR1 and CDR2: SGHDT, YYEEEE. This chain's CDR3 is CASSLAEEAFF. In DNA form, the CDR3 reads TGTGCCAGCAGCTTGGCCGAAGAAGCTTTCTTT.

CDR3 DNA sequence: TGTGCCAGCAGCTTAGGGATCGGCTATGGCTACACCTTC. As protein: CASSLGIGYGYTF. This sequence joins TRBV13 and TRBJ1-2, with D hard to call. The length of the CDR3 is 13 residues. Germline CDR1 reads PRHDT; CDR2 reads FYEKMQ (reference sequence). Trimming shortened V by 0 bases and J by 4 bases, and 6 bases separated the two germline ends. The full variable domain, its missing parts supplied by reference TRBV13 and TRBJ1-2, is AAGVIQSPRHLIKEKRETATLKCYPIPRHDTVYWYQQGPGQDPQFLISFYEKMQSDKGSIPDRFSAQQFSDYHSELNMSSLELGDSALYFCASSLGIGYGYTFGSGTRLTVV.

The chain joins TRBV9 to TRBJ1-1, with D unresolved. CDR1 and CDR2 from the germline V gene are SGDLS and YYNGEE. Trimming took 2 bases from V and 5 from J, leaving 13 bases between them. The CDR3 spans 14 residues. In DNA form, the CDR3 reads TGTGCCAGCAGCGTGCACGGGGAGAATACTGAAGCTTTCTTT. Its translation: CASSVHGENTEAFF.

The chain carries TRBV3-1 and TRBJ2-1; 8 bases are shared with TRBD2. The CDR3 is made up of 15 amino acids. V shed 1 base and J 7 bases; nucleotides not matched to a gene: 6. The V gene's germline CDR1 is LGHDT and CDR2 YNNKEL (reference sequence). The CDR3: CASSQARLASNEQFF. The DNA for the CDR3 is TGTGCCAGCAGCCAAGCCCGACTAGCGAGTAATGAGCAGTTCTTC.

The V gene is TRBV30, the J gene TRBJ2-3; D gene ambiguous. The CDR3 covers 12 residues. The germline V gene has CDR1 GTSNPN and CDR2 SVGIG (reference sequence). The V end lost 4 bases, the J end lost 5 bases, and 10 bases lay between the germline ends. The CDR3: CAWNRAKDTQYF. DNA for the CDR3: TGTGCCTGGAACCGCGCTAAAGATACGCAGTATTTT.

The chain recombines TRBV27 with TRBJ1-5, with D tentatively TRBD1 (5 bases). Germline V gene lookup returns CDR1 MNHEY and CDR2 SMNVEV (reference sequence). The V gene lost 5 bases and the J gene lost 0 bases, with 20 bases spanning the gap. The CDR3 is made up of 18 amino acids. CDR3 region: CASSAFGTQGYSNQPQHF. CDR3 nucleotide sequence: TGTGCCAGCAGTGCCTTCGGGACCCAAGGATATAGCAATCAGCCCCAGCATTTT.

The V and J genes are TRBV29-1 and TRBJ2-2; D might be TRBD2 (5 bases). The V gene lost 5 bases and the J gene lost 4 bases, with 14 bases spanning the gap. The CDR3 spans 14 residues. In germline, CDR1 is SQVTM, CDR2 ANQGSEA. The CDR3 DNA follows: TGCAGCGTTTTTGGGAGCGTTGGCACCGGGGAGCTGTTTTTT. As protein: CSVFGSVGTGELFF.

J is TRBJ2-4 and V is TRBV20-1; the D is unclear. CDR3 length: 15 residues. V shed 1 base and J shed 0 bases, with 10 bases lying between them. Germline V gives CDR1 DFQATT, CDR2 SNEGSKA (reference sequence). The CDR3 protein is CSARGPRLAKNIQYF. The CDR3 DNA is TGCAGTGCTAGAGGACCACGTCTAGCCAAAAACATTCAGTACTTC.

The chain uses TRBV9 and TRBJ1-1, with 7 bases matching TRBD1. The germline V gene has CDR1 SGDLS and CDR2 YYNGEE. The V and J ends lost 4 bases and 1 base, in that order; junction bases with no gene match: 10. The CDR3 spans 16 residues. CDR3 bases: TGTGCCAGCAGCCCCCCAGGGGGACAGCCGAACACTGAAGCTTTCTTT. It yields the protein CASSPPGGQPNTEAFF.

In DNA form, the CDR3 reads TGCAGCGTTGGGGTAGCCTCTGGGGCCAACGTCCTGACTTTC. This encodes CSVGVASGANVLTF. The chain has TRBV29-1 and TRBJ2-6; D call uncertain. Trimming left V 4 bases short and J 0 bases short, with 7 bases between. Germline CDR1 and CDR2: SQVTM and ANQGSEA. The CDR3 spans 14 residues.

J is TRBJ2-6 and V is TRBV23-1; D not certain. TRBV23-1 is known as an ORF, though its function is uncertain. The ends were cut back, 4 bases at V and 2 bases at J, with 9 bases in the middle. This CDR3 has 15 amino acids. In DNA, the CDR3 is TGCGCCAGCAGTCCGCCCCTAACTGGGGCCAACGTCCTGACTTTC. It encodes CASSPPLTGANVLTF.

The chain recombines TRBV29-1 with TRBJ2-1; D not resolved. Looked up from germline, CDR1 is SQVTM and CDR2 is ANQGSEA. The CDR3 runs to 11 residues. The V end lost 6 bases, the J end lost 5 bases, and 8 bases lay between the germline ends. The CDR3 spells CSVSFDNEQFF. The CDR3 DNA is TGCAGCGTGTCCTTCGACAATGAGCAGTTCTTC.